These 8 T cell receptor delta chains originate from one sample sequenced in a study of gamma-delta T cells after stem cell transplantation. TCRdb redid the clone calls on the RT-PCR reads with CATT. The sample carries roughly 2,000 delta-chain clones, roughly 15% recorded once. Sequencing input: gamma-delta T cells. Source of these receptors: a human donor. It is not recorded whose cells these are; they may come from a transplant donor. This table probably holds off-target reads from a library built for another chain.

This chain connects TRDV2 to TRDJ1, with D possibly matching TRDD3 (6 bases). CDR1 and CDR2 (germline): GEAIGNYY, EKD. Trimming pared 3 bases from V and 0 bases from J, leaving 31 bases between. This CDR3 is 21 amino acids long. In DNA, the CDR3 is TGTGCCTGTGACGACGTACTGGTCGGGGGACCAAGAGGGAGGGACACCGATAAACTCATCTTT. As protein: CACDDVLVGGPRGRDTDKLIF.

This clone was seen a few times. The V call is TRDV2, the J call TRDJ1, with 10 bases that match TRDD3. V lost 0 bases, J lost 4 bases, and 13 bases stayed unmatched. Per the germline V gene, CDR1 is GEAIGNYY and CDR2 is EKD. This CDR3 is built from 18 residues. The CDR3 here is CACDTVGGVGGIRDKLIF. DNA of the CDR3: TGTGCCTGTGACACCGTAGGTGGAGTAGGGGGGATACGCGATAAACTCATCTTT.

This clone was detected only a few times. The chain recombines TRDV2 with TRDJ1, with TRDD3 identical over 8 bases. This CDR3 region has 17 residues. The ends lost 0 bases at V and 0 bases at J; junction bases unmatched: 8. Germline CDR1 reads GEAIGNYY; CDR2 reads EKD. CDR3 in DNA: TGTGCCTGTGACACCCTACACCTGGGGGAGAACACCGATAAACTCATCTTT. Translation gives CACDTLHLGENTDKLIF.

This clone was detected only a few times. The CDR3 loop is CACDPIGREDRSDKLIF. CDR3 nucleotide sequence: TGTGCCTGTGACCCCATCGGCCGTGAGGATCGGTCCGATAAACTCATCTTT. This rearrangement joins TRDV2 to TRDJ1; D ambiguous. There are 17 residues in the CDR3. Deletions cut 3 bases from V and 3 bases from J, with 22 bases between. Germline V CDR1 and CDR2: GEAIGNYY, EKD.

This clone was picked up a small number of times. The genes are TRDV2 and TRDJ1; 9 bases fit TRDD3. V dropped 2 bases and J dropped 1; count of bases not matched to a gene: 4. CDR3 length: 15 residues. Germline lookup yields CDR1 GEAIGNYY and CDR2 EKD. The CDR3 sequence: CACDKLGESTDKLIF. The CDR3 DNA reads as TGTGCCTGTGACAAACTGGGGGAGAGCACCGATAAACTCATCTTT.

This chain connects TRDV2 to TRDJ1; 12 nucleotides align to TRDD3. The V segment lost 0 bases and the J segment 0 bases; nucleotides outside the gene matches: 7. CDR3 length: 18 residues. Germline V gene data show CDR1 as GEAIGNYY and CDR2 as EKD. The DNA for the CDR3 is TGTGCCTGTGACACCCTGGGGGATACGCCCGGCTACACCGATAAACTCATCTTT. It is translated as CACDTLGDTPGYTDKLIF.

The genes are TRDV2 and TRDJ3; 8 nucleotides match TRDD3. V shed 3 bases, J shed 2 bases, and the junction held 5 bases outside the gene matches. The CDR3 has 17 amino acids. Germline V gene data show CDR1 as GEAIGNYY and CDR2 as EKD. The CDR3 reads CACDDAGGTWDTRQMFF. The CDR3 region has the DNA TGTGCCTGTGACGACGCTGGGGGAACCTGGGACACCCGACAGATGTTTTTC.

This clone was seen more than once but under ten times. The V and J genes are TRDV2 and TRDJ1, with TRDD3 identical over 9 bases. Germline lookup yields CDR1 GEAIGNYY and CDR2 EKD. With 0 bases clipped from V and 0 bases from J, the junction kept 25 bases outside the gene matches. This CDR3 comprises 23 residues. The CDR3 protein is CACDTLHDSVLGDKREDTDKLIF. DNA for the CDR3: TGTGCCTGTGACACCCTACATGATTCAGTACTGGGGGACAAACGGGAGGACACCGATAAACTCATCTTT.